These 30 T cell receptor beta chains were sequenced from one sample in a study of T cells in Graves' hyperthyroidism and ophthalmopathy. There were TCR beta CDR3 regions amplified from RNA transcripts. A set of HTBI primers served as the primers for a first-round RT-PCR of the TCR CDR3. MiXCR was run by TCRdb on the multiplex PCR reads, yielding one entry per CDR3 protein. The data contain roughly 250,000 distinct CDR3 sequences, roughly 15% of them singletons. Source material: blood. Receptor source: a woman between 35 and 50 years old with Graves' hyperthyroidism that later progressed to Graves' ophthalmopathy.

This clonotype has more than one count but fewer than ten. V is TRBV2 and J is TRBJ1-2, with D perhaps TRBD1 (5 bases). CDR3 length equals 14 residues. The V gene's germline CDR1 is SNHLY and CDR2 FYNNEI. Trimming removed 3 bases from V and 3 bases from J, with 11 bases in between. CDR3 bases: TGTGCCAGCAGTGATATGACAGTATACTATGGCTACACCTTC. It specifies CASSDMTVYYGYTF. The complete variable domain, with remaining parts taken from reference TRBV2 and TRBJ1-2, reads EPEVTQTPSHQVTQMGQEVILRCVPISNHLYFYWYRQILGQKVEFLVSFYNNEISEKSEIFDDQFSVERPDGSNFTLKIRSTKLEDSAMYFCASSDMTVYYGYTFGSGTRLTVV.

This clonotype was seen ten or more times. V and J are TRBV10-3 and TRBJ2-5; D may be TRBD1 (6 bases). Trimming cost V 2 bases and J 1 base, with 20 bases left between them. This CDR3 has 18 amino acids. Germline CDR1 and CDR2: ENHRY and SYGVKD. This CDR3 reads CAISERGFYQGSQETQYF. Written as DNA, the CDR3 is TGTGCCATCAGTGAGAGGGGCTTTTACCAGGGGTCCCAAGAGACCCAGTACTTC.

The chain links TRBV10-3 to TRBJ2-3; D gene ambiguous. The germline CDR1 and CDR2 sequences are ENHRY and SYGVKD. This CDR3 spans 15 amino acids. The V gene lost 5 bases and the J gene lost 6 bases, with 18 bases spanning the gap. CDR3 amino acids: CAISYTPSRGDTQYF. The DNA for the CDR3 is TGTGCCATCAGTTATACACCGTCTAGAGGCGATACGCAGTATTTT.

This clonotype showed up just a few times. The chain uses TRBV19 and TRBJ2-1; D is possibly TRBD2 (6 bases). The V gene's germline CDR1 is LNHDA and CDR2 SQIVND (reference sequence). The CDR3 is made up of 14 amino acids. Trimming pared 6 bases from V and 6 bases from J, leaving 15 bases between. CDR3 bases: TGTGCCAGTAGGTCGGCGGGGTATAGCAATGAGCAGTTCTTC. The encoded protein is CASRSAGYSNEQFF.

This clonotype was seen many times. The V gene is TRBV6-2 or TRBV6-3, the J gene TRBJ2-5; 15 bases agree with TRBD2. This CDR3 has 15 residues. CDR1 MNHEY and CDR2 SVGEGT come from the germline V gene. The V segment lost 4 bases and the J segment 5 bases; nucleotides outside the gene matches: 2. The CDR3 reads CASSFGTSGRETQYF. Here the CDR3 DNA reads TGTGCCAGCAGTTTCGGGACTAGCGGGAGGGAGACCCAGTACTTC.

This clonotype was counted ten times or more. This chain links TRBV20-1 with TRBJ2-7; 7 bases match TRBD2. The CDR3 loop spans 14 amino acids. The junction had 6 bases not matched to a gene; V was cut back by 0 bases and J by 4 bases. Germline V gene sequence: CDR1 DFQATT, CDR2 SNEGSKA (reference sequence). CDR3 in DNA: TGCAGTGCTAGAGAGGGAGGGAGACGGTACGAGCAGTACTTC. Translated: CSAREGGRRYEQYF.

This clonotype was found many times. CDR3 in amino acids: CASSFGVAGQETQYF. The DNA for the CDR3 is TGTGCCAGCAGCTTCGGTGTTGCGGGACAAGAGACCCAGTACTTC. The chain recombines TRBV7-8 with TRBJ2-5, with a weak D call TRBD2 (6 bases). Per germline, CDR1 SGHVS and CDR2 FQNEAQ. The CDR3 contains 15 residues. The germline V and J ends were trimmed by 3 bases and 2 bases, with 13 bases remaining between them.

This clonotype was counted at least ten times. The CDR3 region is CAISQTGDEAFF. The CDR3 coding sequence is TGTGCCATCAGTCAGACAGGGGATGAAGCTTTCTTT. The genes are TRBV10-3 and TRBJ1-1; 8 bases line up with TRBD1. Germline-derived CDR1 and CDR2 are ENHRY and SYGVKD. V trimming: 5 bases; J trimming: 7 bases; junction bases outside the gene matches: 3. There are 12 residues in the CDR3.

This clonotype appeared many times. This chain connects TRBV15 to TRBJ2-1; 11 nucleotides match TRBD2. V gave up 3 bases and J gave up 6 bases; unmatched junction bases: 7. Germline V CDR1 and CDR2: LNHNV, YYDKDF (reference sequence). CDR3 size: 16 residues. The CDR3 region has the DNA TGTGCCACCAGCAGGGGTACTAGCGGGAGATTCAATGAGCAGTTCTTC. This codes for CATSRGTSGRFNEQFF.

At least ten counts were recorded for this clonotype. This chain joins TRBV5-5 and TRBJ2-7, with D possibly TRBD1 on 6 matching bases. In germline, CDR1 is SGHKS, CDR2 YYEKEE (reference sequence). With 2 bases removed from V and 2 bases from J, the gap between germline ends came to 11 bases. The CDR3 has 14 amino acids. The CDR3 sequence is CASSFLGQTYEQYF. The CDR3 nucleotides read TGTGCCAGCAGCTTTTTGGGACAAACCTACGAGCAGTACTTC. Drawing the rest from reference TRBV5-5 and TRBJ2-7, the complete variable domain is DAGVTQSPTHLIKTRGQQVTLRCSPISGHKSVSWYQQVLGQGPQFIFQYYEKEERGRGNFPDRFSARQFPNYSSELNVNALLLGDSALYLCASSFLGQTYEQYFGPGTRLTVT.

This clonotype was recorded many times. The chain couples TRBV27 to TRBJ2-1, with TRBD1 identical over 8 bases. Germline trimming cut 5 bases from V and 4 bases from J; bases unmatched to any gene: 10. The CDR3 contains 16 residues. Germline loops: CDR1 MNHEY, CDR2 SMNVEV (reference sequence). The CDR3 reads CASSPPTGVGYNEQFF. The DNA for the CDR3 is TGTGCCAGCAGTCCGCCGACAGGGGTGGGTTACAATGAGCAGTTCTTC.

As to this clonotype: A read error may explain this, as a much larger clone is one base away. The V and J genes are TRBV7-9 and TRBJ2-2; D may be TRBD2 (6 bases). V was trimmed by 5 bases and J by 6 bases, leaving 19 bases between them. The CDR3 has 16 amino acids. Germline V lookup: CDR1 SEHNR, CDR2 FQNEAQ (reference sequence). The CDR3 region is CASSPRRGEASGELFF. Written as DNA, the CDR3 is TGTGCCAGCAGCCCAAGGAGAGGGGAGGCGTCCGGGGAGCTGTTTTTT. Using reference TRBV7-9 and TRBJ2-2 for the parts outside the CDR3, the full variable domain is DTGVSQNPRHKITKRGQNVTFRCDPISEHNRLYWYRQTLGQGPEFLTYFQNEAQLEKSRLLSDRFSAERPKGSFSTLEIQRTEQGDSAMYLCASSPRRGEASGELFFGEGSRLTVL.

The V gene is TRBV20-1, the J gene TRBJ2-1; TRBD2 agrees at 14 bases. J gave up 0 bases and V 1 base, and 2 bases lay outside the gene matches. Germline V lookup: CDR1 DFQATT, CDR2 SNEGSKA (reference sequence). The CDR3 loop spans 17 amino acids. The CDR3 region is CSARGLAGGSSYNEQFF. The CDR3 DNA is TGCAGTGCTAGAGGACTAGCGGGAGGGTCCTCCTACAATGAGCAGTTCTTC.

This clonotype was seen a single time. The rearrangement links TRBV7-9 to TRBJ2-7; 10 bases align to TRBD2. The ends lost 6 bases at V and 3 bases at J; junction bases unmatched: 11. Germline V lookup: CDR1 SEHNR, CDR2 FQNEAQ (reference sequence). CDR3 length equals 16 residues. The CDR3 DNA reads TGTGCCAGCAGTTCCCGTATAGCGGGAGGTGTCTACGAGCAGTACTTC. Amino acids: CASSSRIAGGVYEQYF.

This clonotype came up many times. In nucleotides, the CDR3 is TGTGCCAGCAGCCTAGGACTAGGAGAACCTCCTGGCGAGCAGTACTTC. Encoded protein: CASSLGLGEPPGEQYF. V is TRBV4-2 and J is TRBJ2-7; 7 bases match TRBD2. The CDR3 is 16 residues long. Germline V lookup: CDR1 LGHNA, CDR2 YNFKEQ. The junction had 15 bases not matched to a gene; V was cut back by 4 bases and J by 6 bases.

There are many counts of this clonotype. The chain couples TRBV6-1 to TRBJ2-1, with 7 bases fitting TRBD2. V lost 1 base and J lost 3; bases outside the gene matches: 9. The CDR3 loop spans 17 amino acids. Germline CDR1 reads MNHNS; CDR2 reads SASEGT. The CDR3 reads CASSEGLAGRDYNEQFF. CDR3 bases: TGTGCCAGCAGTGAAGGGCTTGCAGGGAGGGACTACAATGAGCAGTTCTTC.

This clonotype came up a few times. The genes are TRBV5-1 and TRBJ2-1; 7 bases match TRBD1. The CDR3 extends over 17 amino acids. V lost 4 bases to trimming and J lost 5 bases; unmatched junction nucleotides: 15. Germline V gene data show CDR1 as SGHRS and CDR2 as YFSETQ. This CDR3 is CASSLGTDLGSDNEQFF. The CDR3, as DNA: TGCGCCAGCAGCCTCGGGACAGACCTAGGATCCGACAATGAGCAGTTCTTC.

This chain links TRBV7-3 with TRBJ2-3; D is possibly TRBD2 (6 bases). This CDR3 has 15 amino acids. Germline CDR1 is SGHTA and CDR2 is FQGTGA. V gave up 0 bases and J gave up 2 bases, with 9 bases separating them. In DNA form, the CDR3 reads TGTGCCAGCAGCTTAACGGGCGGGGTCACAGATACGCAGTATTTT. Residues: CASSLTGGVTDTQYF. The full variable domain, rest sourced from reference TRBV7-3 and TRBJ2-3, is GAGVSQTPSNKVTEKGKYVELRCDPISGHTALYWYRQSLGQGPEFLIYFQGTGAADDSGLPNDRFFAVRPEGSVSTLKIQRTERGDSAVYLCASSLTGGVTDTQYFGPGTRLTVL.

The chain joins TRBV27 to TRBJ1-2; D remains ambiguous. CDR1 and CDR2 (germline): MNHEY, SMNVEV (reference sequence). Between the trimmed V and J ends, which lost 2 bases and 5 bases, there was a span of 9 bases. The CDR3 extends over 13 amino acids. In DNA, the CDR3 is TGTGCCAGCAGTTTAAGCGGGATTTATGGCTACACCTTC. It is translated as CASSLSGIYGYTF.

Notes on this clonotype: This sequence may be a read error, since a much larger clone differs from it by one base. J is TRBJ2-7 and V is TRBV4-1; D call uncertain. The germline gives CDR1 MGHRA, CDR2 YSYEKL. V dropped 1 base and J dropped 5 bases, with 9 bases sitting between them. The CDR3 sequence is 13 residues long. For the CDR3, the DNA is TGCGCCAGCAGCCAAGTGGGTCCCAACGAGCAGTACTTC. Encoded protein: CASSQVGPNEQYF.

This clonotype was counted only a few times. A much larger clone differs by one base, so this may be a read error. This rearrangement joins TRBV27 to TRBJ2-7; TRBD1 might be the D (5 bases). CDR1 is MNHEY and CDR2 is SMNVEV in the germline V gene (reference sequence). The CDR3 is made up of 14 amino acids. DNA for the CDR3: TGTACCAGCAGTTCCAGGGTAAGGACCTACGAGCAGTACTTC. Translated: CTSSSRVRTYEQYF.

In its sample, this clonotype was seen a few times. A single base separates this from a much larger clone, so it may be a read error. This chain links TRBV10-3 with TRBJ2-1, with TRBD2 matching 13 bases. The CDR3 has 14 amino acids. Germline V gene data show CDR1 as ENHRY and CDR2 as SYGVKD. In nucleotides, the CDR3 is TGTGCCAACAGTGAGACTAGCGGGAGGAATGAGCAGTTCTTC. It encodes CANSETSGRNEQFF.

This clonotype was seen at least ten times. The genes are TRBV5-1 and TRBJ1-4; 8 bases are shared with TRBD1. The CDR3 is 15 residues long. Germline CDR1 reads SGHRS; CDR2 reads YFSETQ. After removal of 4 bases from V and 5 bases from J, the junction contained 7 bases not matched to a gene. The CDR3 nucleotides read TGCGCCAGCAGCATACAGGGGGAGGGCAATGAAAAACTGTTTTTT. It is translated as CASSIQGEGNEKLFF.

The gene calls are TRBV19 and TRBJ1-1; perhaps TRBD1 as D (5 bases). This CDR3 is built from 18 residues. Trimming stripped 6 bases from V and 1 base from J, with 24 bases between. Germline V gene lookup returns CDR1 LNHDA and CDR2 SQIVND (reference sequence). CDR3 nucleotides: TGTGCCAGTAGCCACTGGGGCAGGGAGGCTCGTCGGAACACTGAAGCTTTCTTT. Encoded protein: CASSHWGREARRNTEAFF.

This clonotype was detected many times. The CDR3 reads CRPTGGDTEAFF. CDR3 DNA: TGCAGACCGACAGGCGGGGACACTGAAGCTTTCTTT. This rearrangement joins TRBV20-1 to TRBJ1-1; possibly TRBD1 for D (6 bases). The CDR3 is 12 amino acids. Germline lookup yields CDR1 DFQATT and CDR2 SNEGSKA (reference sequence).

This clonotype has at least ten counts. The gene calls are TRBV6-5 and TRBJ2-1; D is uncertain. This CDR3 has 12 amino acids. Germline V CDR1 and CDR2: MNHEY, SVGAGI. V was clipped by 2 bases and J by 12 bases, with 11 bases between them. CDR3 DNA sequence: TGTGCCAGCAGTTACGGTCCGGTAGTGCAGTTCTTC. Protein: CASSYGPVVQFF.

This clonotype was picked up a small number of times. The chain joins TRBV3-1 to TRBJ1-3; 8 bases map to TRBD1. The CDR3 runs to 15 residues. CDR1 and CDR2 from the germline V gene are LGHDT and YNNKEL (reference sequence). J lost 4 bases, V lost 4 bases, and 6 bases had no gene match. The CDR3 DNA reads TGTGCCAGCAGCCTTGACAGGGGTACCGGAAACACCATATATTTT. Protein sequence: CASSLDRGTGNTIYF.

In its sample, this clonotype was seen many times. The chain uses TRBV7-2 and TRBJ2-1, with D perhaps matching TRBD2 (5 bases). Germline V lookup: CDR1 SGHTA, CDR2 FQGNSA. The V gene lost 1 base and the J gene lost 0 bases, with 7 bases spanning the gap. The CDR3 is 15 amino acids. CDR3 loop: CASSLETSSYNEQFF. In DNA, the CDR3 is TGTGCCAGCAGCTTAGAAACTAGCTCCTACAATGAGCAGTTCTTC.

This clonotype was detected many times. The chain couples TRBV28 to TRBJ1-4; D gene uncertain. V gave up 1 base and J gave up 8 bases, with 14 bases separating them. Per the germline V gene, CDR1 is MDHEN and CDR2 is SYDVKM. CDR3 length: 15 amino acids. The CDR3 DNA is TGTGCCAGCAGTTTATACCCGGCCCTTGGAGAAAAACTGTTTTTT. Protein sequence: CASSLYPALGEKLFF.

This clonotype turned up a few times. This chain uses TRBV7-2 with TRBJ1-3; D is uncertain. V was clipped by 4 bases and J by 0 bases, with 16 bases between them. The CDR3 is 17 residues long. Germline V gene sequence: CDR1 SGHTA, CDR2 FQGNSA. The CDR3 protein is CASSSGDLRLSGNTIYF. CDR3 DNA sequence: TGTGCCAGCAGCTCCGGGGATTTGCGTCTCTCTGGAAACACCATATATTTT. The entire variable domain, with the rest obtained from reference TRBV7-2 and TRBJ1-3, is as follows: GAGVSQSPSNKVTEKGKDVELRCDPISGHTALYWYRQSLGQGLEFLIYFQGNSAPDKSGLPSDRFSAERTGGSVSTLTIQRTQQEDSAVYLCASSSGDLRLSGNTIYFGEGSWLTVV.